These 12 T cell receptor beta chains share one sample of origin, sequenced in a study of regulatory T cells in long-lasting Graves disease. The time point is: newly diagnosed GD, antithyroid drugs for less than 3 months. The TCR library used RNA extracted from PBMCs. Researchers made TCR beta libraries by using iRepertoire HTBI primers and running Arm-PCR on CDR3 regions. TCRdb passed the multiplex PCR reads through MiXCR, listing each CDR3 protein once. The data contain about 220,000 distinct CDR3 sequences, around 18% of them seen just once; the ten biggest clones take up roughly a fifth. This material consisted of peripheral blood mononuclear cells (PBMCs), taken at new diagnosis, from a patient treated with antithyroid drugs. These receptors were collected from a female donor with Graves disease.

In this sample, this clonotype turned up a few times. The chain uses TRBV10-3 and TRBJ2-4; possible D gene TRBD2, 5 bases. This CDR3 spans 15 amino acids. Germline V lookup: CDR1 ENHRY, CDR2 SYGVKD. Trimming left V 0 bases short and J 10 bases short, with 16 bases between. The CDR3 sequence is CAISESTADSPIQYF. The CDR3 nucleotides read TGTGCCATCAGTGAGTCGACGGCGGACTCACCGATTCAGTACTTC.

This clonotype was counted at least ten times. The chain is built from TRBV10-3 and TRBJ2-1; D remains unclear. CDR3 size: 15 residues. V lost 1 base and J 5 bases, leaving 12 bases between the germline ends. Germline V CDR1 and CDR2: ENHRY, SYGVKD. The CDR3 DNA is TGTGCCATCAGTGAGTTTCCCTTGGGCAACAATGAGCAGTTCTTC. Residues: CAISEFPLGNNEQFF.

This clonotype was observed at least ten times. This sequence joins TRBV30 and TRBJ1-4; D call uncertain. The CDR3 has 12 residues. Germline V gene sequence: CDR1 GTSNPN, CDR2 SVGIG (reference sequence). V was pared by 2 bases and J by 9 bases, with 10 bases between. Written as DNA, the CDR3 is TGTGCCTGGAGTACCCCCCGTCAAAAACTGTTTTTT. This gives the protein CAWSTPRQKLFF.

This clonotype was found many times. The chain carries TRBV7-2 and TRBJ2-3; the match to TRBD2 covers 10 bases. V lost 5 bases and J lost 3; bases outside the gene matches: 8. Germline assignment: CDR1 SGHTA and CDR2 FQGNSA. This CDR3 is 16 amino acids long. The DNA of the CDR3 is TGTGCCAGCAGCGGTAGGAGCGGGAGGGAGACAGATACGCAGTATTTT. Translated, it gives CASSGRSGRETDTQYF.

This clonotype showed up many times. The germline gene is not matched at one end of the junction; a read error may be the cause. The chain combines TRBV28 with TRBJ2-3; TRBD2 agrees at 10 bases. The germline V gene has CDR1 MDHEN and CDR2 SYDVKM. CDR3 length: 13 amino acids. The DNA for the CDR3 is TGTGCCAGCAGTTTACGCCTAGCGGGAGTCGGGATTTTT. Its translation is CASSLRLAGVGIF. The full variable domain, with the rest looked up from reference TRBV28 and TRBJ2-3, is DVKVTQSSRYLVKRTGEKVFLECVQDMDHENMFWYRQDPGLGLRLIYFSYDVKMKEKGDIPEGYSVSREKKERFSLILESASTNQTSMYLCASSLRLAGVGIFGPGTRLTVL.

This clonotype was detected only a few times. The rearrangement links TRBV10-3 to TRBJ1-3, with 9 bases aligning to TRBD1. Germline CDR1 ENHRY, CDR2 SYGVKD. CDR3 length equals 14 residues. V trimming: 7 bases; J trimming: 4 bases; junction bases outside the gene matches: 5. The CDR3 DNA follows: TGTGCCATCAAGGGACAGGGAGGAGGAAACACCATATATTTT. It specifies CAIKGQGGGNTIYF.

As concerns this clonotype: This may arise from a read error, as a much more abundant clone is one base away. V is TRBV27 and J is TRBJ1-4; the D is unclear. Trimming shortened V by 8 bases and J by 4 bases, and 8 bases separated the two germline ends. The CDR3 is 12 amino acids. CDR1 and CDR2 (germline): MNHEY, SMNVEV (reference sequence). CDR3: CASAPINEKLFF. The CDR3 DNA follows: TGTGCCAGCGCTCCAATTAATGAAAAACTGTTTTTT.

This clonotype has a count of ten or more. V is TRBV29-1 and J is TRBJ2-1; 7 bases are a match to TRBD2. V dropped 3 bases and J dropped 2; count of bases not matched to a gene: 4. Germline-derived CDR1 and CDR2 are SQVTM and ANQGSEA. CDR3 length equals 14 residues. The CDR3 here is CSVDSGTAYNEQFF. The DNA of the CDR3 is TGCAGCGTTGACAGCGGGACCGCCTACAATGAGCAGTTCTTC.

The chain carries TRBV7-8 and TRBJ2-5, with D perhaps TRBD2 (5 bases). The germline V gene has CDR1 SGHVS and CDR2 FQNEAQ. Trimming removed 5 bases at V and 0 bases at J, with 10 bases between. This CDR3 has 14 residues. Here the CDR3 reads CASSLQTNQETQYF. The CDR3 bases are TGTGCCAGCAGCCTCCAGACTAACCAAGAGACCCAGTACTTC.

This clonotype was found a few times. The chain combines TRBV10-2 with TRBJ1-3; no clear D. Trimming left V 6 bases short and J 7 bases short, with 7 bases between. This CDR3 has 11 amino acids. Germline CDR1 and CDR2: WSHSY and SAAADI. CDR3 in amino acids: CASSPKNTIYF. CDR3 coding DNA: TGCGCCAGCAGCCCCAAGAACACCATATATTTT.

This clonotype was seen repeatedly, ten times or more. CDR3 loop: CASSQDTGGARNEQFF. The CDR3 DNA sequence: TGTGCCAGCAGCCAAGATACAGGGGGAGCCCGCAATGAGCAGTTCTTC. The chain joins TRBV14 to TRBJ2-1; 8 bases agree with TRBD1. J was trimmed by 6 bases and V by 0 bases; bases with no gene match: 7. Germline V lookup: CDR1 SGHDN, CDR2 FVKESK. CDR3 size: 16 residues.

Many counts were recorded for this clonotype. This sequence joins TRBV18 and TRBJ1-1; D remains ambiguous. Trimming shortened V by 3 bases and J by 2 bases, and 10 bases separated the two germline ends. CDR1 and CDR2 from the germline V gene are KGHSH and LQKENI. This CDR3 has 14 amino acids. The CDR3 loop reads CASSPKSSNTEAFF. CDR3 DNA sequence: TGTGCCAGCTCACCGAAGAGCAGCAACACTGAAGCTTTCTTT.